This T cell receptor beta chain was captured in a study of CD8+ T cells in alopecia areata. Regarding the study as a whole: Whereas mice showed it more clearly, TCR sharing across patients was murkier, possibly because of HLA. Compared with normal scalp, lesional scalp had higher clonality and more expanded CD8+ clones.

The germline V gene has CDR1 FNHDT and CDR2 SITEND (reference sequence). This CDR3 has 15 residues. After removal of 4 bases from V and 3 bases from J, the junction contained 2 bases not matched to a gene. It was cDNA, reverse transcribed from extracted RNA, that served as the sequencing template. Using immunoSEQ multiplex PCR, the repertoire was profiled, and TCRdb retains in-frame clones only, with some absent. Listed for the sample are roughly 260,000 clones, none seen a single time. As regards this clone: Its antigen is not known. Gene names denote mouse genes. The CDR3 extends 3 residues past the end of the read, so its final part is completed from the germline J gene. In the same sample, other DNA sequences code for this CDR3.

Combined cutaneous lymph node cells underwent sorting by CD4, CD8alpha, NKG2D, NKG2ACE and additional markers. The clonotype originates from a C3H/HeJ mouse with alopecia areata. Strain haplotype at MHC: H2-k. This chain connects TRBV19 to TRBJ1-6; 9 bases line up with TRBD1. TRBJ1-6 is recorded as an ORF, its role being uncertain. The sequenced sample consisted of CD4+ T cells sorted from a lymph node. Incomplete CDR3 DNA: TGTGCCAGCAGTCGGGACAGGGTCTATAATTCGCCC. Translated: CASSRDRVYNSP. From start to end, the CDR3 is CASSRDRVYNSPLYF.